The clone carrying this T cell receptor beta chain occurred once. As handled by the study authors: Amplification with reference gene primers provided the estimates of nucleated cell counts. The assay was immunoSEQ multiplex PCR, and TCRdb's table has in-frame clones only and misses some. V, J and clone size derive from that table, while D and trimming were established from the DNA sequence. The sample holds more than 200,000 clones, approximately 90% seen once. The sample originates from a study of blood T cell repertoires in COVID-19. Study details: Collection of acute and convalescent COVID-19 samples took place in the United States, Italy and Spain. PBMCs, B-cell-depleted T cells, or T cells were the source of the cDNA or gDNA that made up the material.

Trimming pared 4 bases from V and 1 base from J, leaving 14 bases between. CDR3 length: 15 amino acids. Germline values: CDR1 SGHTS, CDR2 YDEGEE. The V and J genes are TRBV5-8 and TRBJ1-2, with D perhaps matching TRBD1 (5 bases). Sequencing was done on a sample of peripheral blood. The TCR was taken from a man between 18 and 35 years old with active or convalescent COVID-19. For the CDR3, the DNA is TGTGCCAGCAGCCCCTCAGCTGACAGTAACTATGGCTACACCTTC. The encoded protein is CASSPSADSNYGYTF. Complete variable domain (other parts from reference TRBV5-8 and TRBJ1-2): EAGVTQSPTHLIKTRGQQATLRCSPISGHTSVYWYQQALGLGLQFLLWYDEGEERNRGNFPPRFSGRQFPNYSSELNVNALELEDSALYLCASSPSADSNYGYTFGSGTRLTVV.